These 9 T cell receptor beta chains came from one sample sequenced in a study of control samples from healthy donors and cancer patients. The data were produced by immunoSEQ multiplex PCR, yet TCRdb's version contains in-frame clones alone and is incomplete. The sample includes about 190,000 clones, about 91% of them seen just once. The sample was blood. The receptors derive from a man aged 25 to 40 in good health.

The CDR3, as DNA: TGCGCCAGCAGCTTGACCCTAGGAGCGGGGGCGGTTTCTAGCACAGATACGCAGTATTTT. This encodes CASSLTLGAGAVSSTDTQYF. This sequence joins TRBV5-1 and TRBJ2-3, with TRBD2 matching 8 bases. The CDR3 runs 20 residues. Germline assignment: CDR1 SGHRS and CDR2 YFSETQ. J lost 0 bases, V lost 1 base, and 16 bases had no gene match.

This chain uses TRBV2 with TRBJ2-3; D is perhaps TRBD2 (5 bases). The germline V and J ends were trimmed by 3 bases and 2 bases, with 9 bases remaining between them. The CDR3 spans 14 residues. Germline V lookup: CDR1 SNHLY, CDR2 FYNNEI. CDR3 nucleotides: TGTGCCAGCAGTGACCCGGGATACACAGATACGCAGTATTTT. This translates into CASSDPGYTDTQYF.

The chain's CDR3 is CASSYSRDRGINEQYF. DNA of the CDR3: TGTGCCAGCAGTTACTCCCGGGACAGGGGAATTAACGAGCAGTACTTC. The chain links TRBV6-5 to TRBJ2-7; 10 bases align to TRBD1. The CDR3 covers 16 residues. The V gene's germline CDR1 is MNHEY and CDR2 SVGAGI. V lost 0 bases, J lost 5 bases, and 7 bases stayed unmatched.

The chain combines TRBV2 with TRBJ2-3; TRBD2 matches at 9 bases. From germline, CDR1 is SNHLY and CDR2 FYNNEI. The ends lost 1 base at V and 6 bases at J; junction bases unmatched: 8. The CDR3 is made up of 16 amino acids. CDR3 sequence (DNA): TGTGCCAGCAGTGAAGGTAGCGGGGGAGAACGGGATACGCAGTATTTT. It encodes CASSEGSGGERDTQYF.

The chain uses TRBV2 and TRBJ1-4, with D perhaps TRBD1 (5 bases). With 8 bases removed from V and 2 bases from J, the gap between germline ends came to 21 bases. The length of the CDR3 is 17 residues. Germline loops: CDR1 SNHLY, CDR2 FYNNEI. In DNA form, the CDR3 reads TGTGCCAGCCGAAGGGATGGGGGGTTCAGGACTAATGAAAAACTGTTTTTT. This gives the protein CASRRDGGFRTNEKLFF. The full variable domain, with the rest looked up from reference TRBV2 and TRBJ1-4, is EPEVTQTPSHQVTQMGQEVILRCVPISNHLYFYWYRQILGQKVEFLVSFYNNEISEKSEIFDDQFSVERPDGSNFTLKIRSTKLEDSAMYFCASRRDGGFRTNEKLFFGSGTQLSVL.

V is TRBV14 and J is TRBJ2-1, with a weak D call TRBD2 (5 bases). CDR1 SGHDN and CDR2 FVKESK come from the germline V gene. V gave up 4 bases and J gave up 7 bases, with 14 bases separating them. CDR3 size: 14 residues. This chain's CDR3 is CASSPTRLLNEQFF. In nucleotides, the CDR3 is TGTGCCAGCAGCCCCACTAGATTACTTAATGAGCAGTTCTTC.

In its sample, this clone was seen a few times. V gene TRBV12-3 or TRBV12-4 combines with J gene TRBJ2-7; D is ambiguous. This CDR3 comprises 11 residues. The germline V and J ends were trimmed by 2 bases and 3 bases, with 2 bases remaining between them. CDR3 DNA: TGTGCCAGCAGTTTATTCTACGAGCAGTACTTC. Translating it yields CASSLFYEQYF.

This rearrangement joins TRBV4-1 to TRBJ1-3; TRBD1 is a possible D gene (5 bases). The V end was cut by 3 bases, the J end by 4 bases, with 10 bases between. The CDR3 contains 14 residues. The germline V gene has CDR1 MGHRA and CDR2 YSYEKL. The CDR3 nucleotides are TGCGCCAGCAGCCATCCAGGGTACGGAAACACCATATATTTT. This encodes CASSHPGYGNTIYF.

The chain uses TRBV10-2 and TRBJ2-1, with D maybe TRBD2 (6 bases). The CDR3 extends over 15 amino acids. Germline lookup yields CDR1 WSHSY and CDR2 SAAADI. The V end was cut by 2 bases, the J end by 0 bases, with 8 bases between. The CDR3 sequence: CASSEGGSSYNEQFF. The CDR3 DNA reads TGCGCCAGCAGTGAGGGGGGGTCCTCCTACAATGAGCAGTTCTTC.